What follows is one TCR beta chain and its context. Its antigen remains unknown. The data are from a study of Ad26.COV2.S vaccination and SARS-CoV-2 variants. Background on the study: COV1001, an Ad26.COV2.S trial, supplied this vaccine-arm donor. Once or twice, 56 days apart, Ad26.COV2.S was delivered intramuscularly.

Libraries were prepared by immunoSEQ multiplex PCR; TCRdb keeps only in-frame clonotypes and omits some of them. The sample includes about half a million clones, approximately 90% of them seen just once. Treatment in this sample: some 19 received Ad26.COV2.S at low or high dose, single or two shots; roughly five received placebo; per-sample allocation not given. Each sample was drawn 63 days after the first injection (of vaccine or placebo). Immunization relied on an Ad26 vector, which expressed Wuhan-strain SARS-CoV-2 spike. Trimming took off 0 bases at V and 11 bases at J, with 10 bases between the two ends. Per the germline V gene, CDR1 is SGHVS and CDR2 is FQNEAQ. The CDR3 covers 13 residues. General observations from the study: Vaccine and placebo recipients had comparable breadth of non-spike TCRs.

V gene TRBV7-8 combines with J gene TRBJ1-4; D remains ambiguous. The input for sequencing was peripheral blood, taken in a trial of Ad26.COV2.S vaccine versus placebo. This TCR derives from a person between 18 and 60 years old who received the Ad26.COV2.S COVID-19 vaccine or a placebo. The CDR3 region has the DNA TGTGCCAGCAGCTTAGCGGGAACAAGGAAACTGTTTTTT. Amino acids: CASSLAGTRKLFF.